This T cell receptor (beta chain) came from a study of T cell repertoires in aging, cancer and after chemotherapy. For the study at large: Around 8.8 million TCR reads made up the full dataset.

A mixed TRB-A/B primer pool amplified rearranged TRB by multiplex touch-down PCR. TCRdb re-analysed the multiplex PCR reads in MiXCR, keeping a single row per CDR3 protein. The sample consists of about 10,000 distinct CDR3 sequences, 40% to 45% of them appearing once. Notes on the study in general: Across the chemotherapy interval, each cancer cohort showed higher median generation probability, suggesting thymic rebound. In healthy donors, age-related TCR diversity loss mainly reflected lost richness. Age-matched healthy donors had significantly more diverse, less clonal blood TCR repertoires than untreated cancer patients.

The template was genomic DNA from peripheral blood, not RNA. This clonotype was recorded a few times. The antigen is undetermined. The CDR3 spans 14 residues. Trimming took 0 bases from V and 1 from J, leaving 7 bases between them. The V gene's germline CDR1 is DFQATT and CDR2 SNEGSKA (reference sequence). The source material was blood. The sequence came from a human donor in good health. The chain carries TRBV20-1 and TRBJ1-5, with D possibly TRBD1 on 5 matching bases. CDR3 sequence (DNA): TGCAGTGCTAGAGAGGGGGGAAGCAATCAGCCCCAGCATTTT. This codes for CSAREGGSNQPQHF.